Each of the 8 T cell receptor beta chains below was sequenced from the same sample in a study of T cell repertoires in aging, cancer and after chemotherapy. The template was genomic DNA from peripheral blood, not RNA. TRB rearrangements spanning V, D and J were amplified using mixed TRB-A/B primers. Each CDR3 protein gets one entry after TCRdb re-called the multiplex PCR reads with MiXCR. The sample has 4,900 or so distinct CDR3 sequences, more than 40% seen once. Sequenced material: blood. These receptors were taken from a human donor with a blood cancer.

Comment on this clonotype: A much larger clonotype is one base distant, so this may be a read error. The chain carries TRBV7-6 and TRBJ2-7; D gene unclear. This CDR3 comprises 11 residues. V lost 4 bases, J lost 6 bases, and 7 bases lay in between. Germline V CDR1 and CDR2: SGHVS, FNYEAQ. CDR3 region: CASSSGSEQYF. The CDR3 bases are TGTGCCAGCAGCTCCGGGTCCGAGCAGTACTTC.

The rearrangement uses TRBV12-3 or TRBV12-4 and TRBJ2-7; perhaps TRBD1 as D (5 bases). The CDR3 has 16 residues. V was trimmed by 2 bases and J by 6 bases, leaving 20 bases between them. The CDR3 spells CASSLHQGTAVAEQYF. Here the CDR3 DNA reads TGTGCCAGCAGTTTACATCAGGGAACCGCTGTTGCCGAGCAGTACTTC.

This chain links TRBV5-6 with TRBJ1-2; a weak D match, TRBD1 (6 bases). Germline V gene data show CDR1 as SGHDT and CDR2 as YYEEEE. This CDR3 has 15 residues. V lost 2 bases and J lost 0, with 11 bases in between. The CDR3 reads CASSFGTTPNYGYTF. The CDR3 DNA follows: TGTGCCAGCAGCTTCGGGACAACCCCTAACTATGGCTACACCTTC.

This clonotype was observed a few times. This chain links TRBV5-4 with TRBJ2-1, with TRBD1 identical over 8 bases. Germline CDR1 and CDR2: SGHNT and YYREEE (reference sequence). The J segment lost 5 bases and the V segment lost 4 bases, leaving 11 bases of the junction unmatched. The CDR3 is 16 amino acids. CDR3 sequence: CASSVIGQGIHNEQFF. CDR3 coding DNA: TGTGCCAGCAGCGTTATCGGACAGGGCATCCACAATGAGCAGTTCTTC.

This clonotype was detected only a few times. This chain joins TRBV5-4 and TRBJ1-2; D perhaps matches TRBD1 (5 bases). The CDR3 consists of 14 residues. V lost 2 bases to trimming and J lost 7 bases, with 15 bases between them. CDR1 SGHNT and CDR2 YYREEE come from the germline V gene (reference sequence). The CDR3 region is CASSFEGRFVGYTF. CDR3 DNA sequence: TGTGCCAGCAGCTTTGAGGGGAGGTTTGTTGGCTACACCTTC.

The chain combines TRBV20-1 with TRBJ2-3, with 7 bases lining up with TRBD1. Looked up from germline, CDR1 is DFQATT and CDR2 is SNEGSKA (reference sequence). Losses at the gene ends were 4 bases for V and 6 bases for J; bases not matched to a gene: 4. The CDR3 extends over 12 amino acids. The CDR3 nucleotides read TGCAGTGCTATGACAGGGTCGGATACGCAGTATTTT. As protein: CSAMTGSDTQYF.

The genes are TRBV5-1 and TRBJ2-7; D is undetermined. The V end lost 2 bases, the J end lost 8 bases, and 14 bases lay between the germline ends. There are 13 residues in the CDR3. Germline CDR1 and CDR2: SGHRS and YFSETQ. Written as DNA, the CDR3 is TGCGCCAGCAGCTTAGCAGGAGATACGAAGCAGTACTTC. Amino acid sequence: CASSLAGDTKQYF.

This clonotype was picked up a small number of times. J is TRBJ1-4 and V is TRBV19; no firm D call. V lost 3 bases to trimming and J lost 0 bases, with 11 bases between them. Germline CDR1 is LNHDA and CDR2 is SQIVND (reference sequence). This CDR3 comprises 16 residues. CDR3: CASSMGVLATNEKLFF. In nucleotides, the CDR3 is TGTGCCAGTAGTATGGGAGTTCTTGCAACTAATGAAAAACTGTTTTTT.